Sequencing of this TCR beta chain was carried out in a study of Tregs in tolerant kidney transplant recipients. Measured with immunoSEQ multiplex PCR; TCRdb has only the in-frame clones, and not every one. The sample contains about 73,000 clones, approximately 89% of which appear only once. Study-wide findings and caveats: This study did not directly address biological reproducibility. The small number of patients limits these findings pending further validation. Nucleotide sequences could not be compared across some patients' samples due to primer changes.

V lost 4 bases and J lost 5; bases outside the gene matches: 6. Germline CDR1 reads SGDLS; CDR2 reads YYNGEE. This CDR3 has 14 residues. For this clone: Its antigen is still unknown.

Unstimulated regulatory T cells (CD4+CD25+CD127-), CD4+CD25- non-regulatory cells, CD4 and CD8 cells were FACS-sorted from thawed PBMCs. Sequences were derived from Tregs from blood, sampled before the transplant. The source is a human donor who received a combined kidney and bone marrow transplant. This sequence joins TRBV9 and TRBJ1-5, with 7 bases identical to TRBD1. CDR3 nucleotide sequence: TGTGCCAGCAGCCTCGGACAGGCGGATCAGCCCCAGCATTTT. This gives the protein CASSLGQADQPQHF.